Following are 13 T cell receptor beta chains from one sample sequenced in a study of blood T cell repertoires in COVID-19. Assay: immunoSEQ multiplex PCR; the TCRdb copy retains only in-frame clones and omits some. The sample gives about 220,000 clones, about 80% of which show up once; roughly 2.3% is in the top ten. The sample was peripheral blood. These receptors came from a woman aged 55-70 years with acute or convalescent COVID-19.

The chain employs TRBV18 and TRBJ1-1, with TRBD1 identical over 7 bases. Looked up from germline, CDR1 is KGHSH and CDR2 is LQKENI. CDR3 length: 13 amino acids. The junction had 6 bases not matched to a gene; V was cut back by 4 bases and J by 7 bases. CDR3 nucleotide sequence: TGTGCCAGCTCACTAACCCGGGACAGTGAAGCTTTCTTT. Translating gives CASSLTRDSEAFF.

The J gene is TRBJ2-1, the V gene TRBV5-1; 11 bases fit TRBD2. CDR1 is SGHRS and CDR2 is YFSETQ in the germline V gene. The CDR3 is 14 residues long. Trimming cost V 4 bases and J 8 bases; bases outside gene matches: 5. The CDR3 sequence is CASSVAGGQDEQFF. CDR3 DNA: TGCGCCAGCAGCGTAGCGGGGGGGCAGGATGAGCAGTTCTTC.

The rearrangement joins TRBV7-2 to TRBJ2-2; D uncertain. Germline V gene lookup returns CDR1 SGHTA and CDR2 FQGNSA. This CDR3 has 15 residues. The ends were cut back, 5 bases at V and 5 bases at J, with 15 bases in the middle. The chain's CDR3 is CASSPSVATTGELFF. CDR3 DNA sequence: TGTGCCAGCAGCCCCTCGGTAGCCACGACCGGGGAGCTGTTTTTT.

V usage is TRBV5-4 and J usage is TRBJ2-2, with TRBD1 identical over 9 bases. This CDR3 is 16 amino acids long. J lost 4 bases, V lost 0 bases, and 4 bases had no gene match. Germline loops: CDR1 SGHNT, CDR2 YYREEE (reference sequence). This CDR3 reads CASSLGTGVSTGELFF. CDR3 nucleotide sequence: TGTGCCAGCAGCTTGGGGACAGGGGTTTCCACCGGGGAGCTGTTTTTT.

As concerns this clone: The same CDR3 also results from other DNA sequences found in this sample. V is TRBV30 and J is TRBJ1-5; D unclear. Germline CDR1 is GTSNPN and CDR2 is SVGIG (reference sequence). This CDR3 is 13 amino acids long. Between the trimmed V and J ends, which lost 0 bases and 4 bases, there was a span of 7 bases. The CDR3 region is CAWSVGGNQPQHF. The CDR3 DNA is TGTGCCTGGAGTGTAGGCGGAAATCAGCCCCAGCATTTT.

The V and J genes are TRBV7-9 and TRBJ2-5; a weak D match, TRBD1 (6 bases). CDR1 is SEHNR, CDR2 FQNEAQ, per germline (reference sequence). The CDR3 is 14 residues long. Trimming removed 5 bases at V and 1 base at J, with 11 bases between. CDR3 DNA sequence: TGTGCCAGCAGCCCAGGGGTGCCCCAAGAGACCCAGTACTTC. This translates into CASSPGVPQETQYF.

This clone was detected ten times or more. This chain joins TRBV3-1 (or the pseudogene TRBV3-2) and TRBJ1-3; D is undetermined. The germline V and J ends were trimmed by 4 bases and 0 bases, with 13 bases remaining between them. CDR3 length: 16 amino acids. Looked up from germline, CDR1 is LGHDT and CDR2 is YNNKEL (reference sequence). CDR3 sequence: CASSPSGLISGNTIYF. DNA of the CDR3: TGTGCCAGCAGCCCGTCCGGACTGATCTCTGGAAACACCATATATTTT.

This rearrangement joins TRBV4-1 to TRBJ1-1, with 9 bases lining up with TRBD1. The germline CDR1 and CDR2 sequences are MGHRA and YSYEKL. The trim removed 8 bases at V and 3 bases at J, leaving 16 bases unmatched. CDR3 length equals 17 residues. Here the CDR3 DNA reads TGCGCCAGCTCAACAATTTCTGCGGGGACAGGGTACACTGAAGCTTTCTTT. Translation: CASSTISAGTGYTEAFF.

The chain joins TRBV11-1 to TRBJ2-5; a possible D gene is TRBD2 (6 bases). The CDR3 contains 15 residues. V lost 3 bases and J lost 4, with 15 bases in between. Looked up from germline, CDR1 is SGHAT and CDR2 is FQDESV (reference sequence). CDR3 nucleotide sequence: TGTGCCAGCAGCTTGCAAGTAAAGGAGGGAGAGACCCAGTACTTC. Encoded protein: CASSLQVKEGETQYF.

V is TRBV13 and J is TRBJ2-1; D gene uncertain. The CDR3 has 12 residues. Germline loops: CDR1 PRHDT, CDR2 FYEKMQ (reference sequence). V was pared by 4 bases and J by 7 bases, with 8 bases between. The CDR3 DNA follows: TGTGCCAGCAGCTACCTAAAGAATGAGCAGTTCTTC. It is translated as CASSYLKNEQFF.

The rearrangement joins TRBV5-4 to TRBJ1-2; D call uncertain. The CDR3 runs to 15 residues. V lost 0 bases and J lost 0, with 9 bases in between. Germline assignment: CDR1 SGHNT and CDR2 YYREEE (reference sequence). CDR3 amino acids: CASSLGGSPNYGYTF. In nucleotides, the CDR3 is TGTGCCAGCAGCTTGGGCGGCAGCCCTAACTATGGCTACACCTTC.

The chain links TRBV2 to TRBJ1-2, with a possible D match to TRBD1 (5 bases). Germline loops: CDR1 SNHLY, CDR2 FYNNEI. V was trimmed by 4 bases and J by 0 bases, leaving 12 bases between them. The CDR3 totals 15 residues. The CDR3 here is CASSGLDTSNYGYTF. The CDR3 region has the DNA TGTGCCAGCAGTGGGTTGGACACCTCTAACTATGGCTACACCTTC.

This sequence joins TRBV9 and TRBJ2-5; D may be TRBD1 (6 bases). Between the trimmed V and J ends, which lost 4 bases and 5 bases, there was a span of 15 bases. This CDR3 contains 14 residues. CDR1 and CDR2 (germline): SGDLS, YYNGEE. The CDR3 reads CASSPDTGRETQYF. CDR3 nucleotide sequence: TGTGCCAGCAGCCCCGATACAGGGCGGGAGACCCAGTACTTC.